The clone carrying this TCR beta chain was counted only a few times. Each of the donors was a healthy bone marrow donor. The data stem from a study of cytomegalovirus exposure and HLA in healthy donors. Study context: There were approximately 400 genotyped donors. Of these, roughly 80% fell in the genetic ancestry cluster associated with self-reported Caucasian donors.

The PCR employed 60 Vbeta primers together with 13 Jbeta primers. Assay used: immunoSEQ multiplex PCR; TCRdb lists only in-frame clones, some missing. The sample has about 120,000 clones, around 78% seen once; the top ten hold over 5%. Sequenced input: PBMCs. This sequence originates from a woman between 40 and 55 years old in good health and CMV-seronegative.

CDR3 in amino acids: CASRTPRVAEEKLFF. DNA for the CDR3: TGTGCCAGCAGGACCCCTAGAGTAGCGGAAGAAAAACTGTTTTTT. The V call is TRBV2, the J call TRBJ1-4; D is unresolved. CDR3 size: 15 residues. Trimming took 6 bases from V and 8 from J, leaving 19 bases between them. Germline values: CDR1 SNHLY, CDR2 FYNNEI.